A single sample is the source of the 18 T cell receptor beta chains below, sequenced in a study of CD8 T cells in Susac syndrome. When the RNA was reverse transcribed, random hexamers were used with an input of roughly 0.45 to 1 ug. TCRdb fed the immunoSEQ multiplex PCR reads into MiXCR, producing one record per CDR3 protein. The data contain roughly 150,000 distinct CDR3 sequences, roughly 95% of them singletons. Specimen: CD8+ T cells from PBMCs. Receptor source: a human donor with multiple sclerosis.

The rearrangement joins TRBV5-1 to TRBJ2-3; D is uncertain. Germline CDR1 SGHRS, CDR2 YFSETQ. CDR3 size: 14 residues. The V end lost 0 bases, the J end lost 2 bases, and 7 bases lay between the germline ends. CDR3 protein: CASSLDANTDTQYF. The CDR3 region has the DNA TGCGCCAGCAGCTTGGATGCCAACACAGATACGCAGTATTTT.

This chain connects TRBV27 to TRBJ1-1, with unresolved D. The CDR3 totals 14 residues. Trimming shortened V by 3 bases and J by 5 bases, and 13 bases separated the two germline ends. CDR1 MNHEY and CDR2 SMNVEV come from the germline V gene (reference sequence). The CDR3 loop reads CASSFSPGGTEAFF. CDR3 DNA: TGTGCCAGCAGTTTCTCCCCTGGCGGGACTGAAGCTTTCTTT.

The chain links TRBV9 to TRBJ2-5; D call uncertain. Trimming took 2 bases from V and 0 from J, leaving 8 bases between them. CDR1 and CDR2 (germline): SGDLS, YYNGEE. The CDR3 contains 14 residues. DNA of the CDR3: TGTGCCAGCAGCGTCGACACCGACCAAGAGACCCAGTACTTC. It codes for CASSVDTDQETQYF.

This clonotype was seen a single time. This rearrangement joins TRBV5-1 to TRBJ2-3; 8 nucleotides align to TRBD1. The CDR3 runs to 15 residues. V lost 4 bases to trimming and J lost 4 bases; unmatched junction nucleotides: 8. Germline V lookup: CDR1 SGHRS, CDR2 YFSETQ. CDR3 DNA sequence: TGCGCCAGCAGCACCGGACAGGGAAATTCAGATACGCAGTATTTT. Amino acids: CASSTGQGNSDTQYF.

The chain employs TRBV11-2 and TRBJ2-7; tentative D call: TRBD2 (6 bases). The CDR3 has 14 amino acids. Germline V gene lookup returns CDR1 SGHAT and CDR2 FQNNGV. Between the trimmed V and J ends, which lost 0 bases and 4 bases, there was a span of 10 bases. This CDR3 reads CASSLDSGEYEQYV. Written as DNA, the CDR3 is TGTGCCAGCAGCTTAGATTCGGGAGAATACGAGCAGTACGTC.

The rearrangement uses TRBV12-3 or TRBV12-4 and TRBJ2-6, with no clear D. CDR3 length equals 12 residues. The V end lost 7 bases, the J end lost 3 bases, and 4 bases lay between the germline ends. The CDR3 spells CASTDGANVLTF. The CDR3 DNA is TGTGCCAGCACGGATGGGGCCAACGTCCTGACTTTC.

The chain joins TRBV20-1 to TRBJ2-1; TRBD2 matches at 8 bases. Germline V gives CDR1 DFQATT, CDR2 SNEGSKA (reference sequence). The trim removed 5 bases at V and 0 bases at J, leaving 6 bases unmatched. This CDR3 is built from 15 residues. CDR3 amino acids: CSALSGGHSYNEQFF. CDR3 nucleotides: TGCAGTGCTTTAAGCGGGGGCCACTCCTACAATGAGCAGTTCTTC.

The rearrangement links TRBV7-8 to TRBJ2-2, with D hard to call. Germline CDR1 is SGHVS and CDR2 is FQNEAQ. This CDR3 spans 13 amino acids. Deletions cut 5 bases from V and 7 bases from J, with 11 bases between. In DNA form, the CDR3 reads TGTGCCAGCAGCCCCCATAGGGTCGGGGAGCTGTTTTTT. Its protein product is CASSPHRVGELFF. Using reference TRBV7-8 and TRBJ2-2 for the parts outside the CDR3, the full variable domain is GAGVSQSPRYKVAKRGQDVALRCDPISGHVSLFWYQQALGQGPEFLTYFQNEAQLDKSGLPSDRFFAERPEGSVSTLKIQRTQQEDSAVYLCASSPHRVGELFFGEGSRLTVL.

The chain carries TRBV2 and TRBJ2-7, with D uncertain. CDR3 length equals 15 residues. Trimming took off 2 bases at V and 2 bases at J, with 13 bases between the two ends. The V gene's germline CDR1 is SNHLY and CDR2 FYNNEI. The CDR3 is CASSESLISPYEQYV. In DNA form, the CDR3 reads TGTGCCAGCAGTGAATCACTCATATCACCCTACGAGCAGTACGTC.

This chain links TRBV7-9 with TRBJ1-1, with 7 bases matching TRBD1. Germline CDR1 reads SEHNR; CDR2 reads FQNEAQ (reference sequence). The J segment lost 2 bases and the V segment lost 7 bases, leaving 13 bases of the junction unmatched. The CDR3 has 16 residues. CDR3: CASTFLGTDYNTEAFF. CDR3 coding DNA: TGTGCCAGCACCTTTCTTGGGACAGACTATAACACTGAAGCTTTCTTT.

The rearrangement joins TRBV29-1 to TRBJ2-1, with 9 bases matching TRBD1. In germline, CDR1 is SQVTM, CDR2 ANQGSEA. The J segment lost 5 bases and the V segment lost 6 bases, leaving 8 bases of the junction unmatched. The CDR3 is 14 amino acids. As DNA, the CDR3 is TGCAGCGTCGACCCCGGGACAGGGCACAATGAGCAGTTCTTC. Translating gives CSVDPGTGHNEQFF.

V and J are TRBV6-5 and TRBJ2-1; D gene ambiguous. This CDR3 region has 14 residues. Trimming stripped 2 bases from V and 6 bases from J, with 11 bases between. Germline V gene lookup returns CDR1 MNHEY and CDR2 SVGAGI. Written as DNA, the CDR3 is TGTGCCAGCAGTTACGGGCTCCGATTCAATGAGCAGTTCTTC. Translation: CASSYGLRFNEQFF.

V gene TRBV29-1 combines with J gene TRBJ1-2, with TRBD1 identical over 8 bases. With 4 bases clipped from V and 5 bases from J, the junction kept 3 bases outside the gene matches. The CDR3 sequence is 12 residues long. CDR1 is SQVTM and CDR2 is ANQGSEA in the germline V gene. The CDR3 reads CSVVDRGYGYTF. As DNA, the CDR3 is TGCAGCGTTGTTGACAGGGGATATGGCTACACCTTC. The full variable domain, in which reference TRBV29-1 and TRBJ1-2 provide the parts outside the CDR3, is SAVISQKPSRDICQRGTSLTIQCQVDSQVTMMFWYRQQPGQSLTLIATANQGSEATYESGFVIDKFPISRPNLTFSTLTVSNMSPEDSSIYLCSVVDRGYGYTFGSGTRLTVV.

This chain connects TRBV6-5 to TRBJ2-2; D is perhaps TRBD2 (5 bases). CDR1 MNHEY and CDR2 SVGAGI come from the germline V gene. The germline V and J ends were trimmed by 6 bases and 5 bases, with 13 bases remaining between them. There are 14 residues in the CDR3. This CDR3 is CASSYVRGTGELFF. Here the CDR3 DNA reads TGTGCCAGCAGCTACGTCCGGGGTACCGGGGAGCTGTTTTTT.

The genes are TRBV5-1 and TRBJ1-1; D not certain. The CDR3 loop spans 12 amino acids. Trimming took off 5 bases at V and 6 bases at J, with 11 bases between the two ends. Germline V CDR1 and CDR2: SGHRS, YFSETQ. The CDR3 coding sequence is TGCGCCAGCAGAGGTGGGTCCCCTGAAGCTTTCTTT. Translating it yields CASRGGSPEAFF.

The chain is built from TRBV4-1 and TRBJ2-3; TRBD2 is a possible D gene (6 bases). The V end lost 1 base, the J end lost 2 bases, and 7 bases lay between the germline ends. This CDR3 is 14 amino acids long. The germline gives CDR1 MGHRA, CDR2 YSYEKL. CDR3 DNA: TGCGCCAGCAGCCAAGGGACTACCACAGATACGCAGTATTTT. Its protein product is CASSQGTTTDTQYF.

This chain links TRBV6-5 with TRBJ1-2; 7 bases fit TRBD1. Trimming took 6 bases from V and 8 from J; bases not matched to a gene: 9. This CDR3 spans 13 amino acids. Germline values: CDR1 MNHEY, CDR2 SVGAGI. The chain's CDR3 is CASSPNRGTGYTF. The CDR3 bases are TGTGCCAGCAGCCCAAACAGGGGAACAGGCTACACCTTC.

The V call is TRBV30, the J call TRBJ1-2; possible D gene TRBD1, 5 bases. The germline V and J ends were trimmed by 4 bases and 7 bases, with 16 bases remaining between them. Germline assignment: CDR1 GTSNPN and CDR2 SVGIG (reference sequence). The CDR3 loop spans 13 amino acids. CDR3 loop: CAWKVGDVRGYTF. As DNA, the CDR3 is TGTGCCTGGAAGGTAGGGGACGTGCGTGGCTACACCTTC.